This note documents a single TCR beta chain sequence. Its matching antigen is unknown. The record originates from a study of T cell responses to AZD1222 COVID-19 vaccine. Study-level findings and limits: Clonal diversity was possibly underestimated, and white British individuals and females predominated among donors.

Clones were read by immunoSEQ multiplex PCR, and TCRdb kept only the in-frame ones, dropping some. The data contain 100,000 to 150,000 clones, 80% to 90% of them singletons. The TCR sequence derives from an adult in good health. This sample comprised peripheral blood, obtained on day 0 of AZD1222 vaccination.

The CDR3 sequence is CSPAAGGIQYF. CDR3 bases: TGCAGCCCAGCGGCGGGAGGTATCCAGTACTTC. The chain recombines TRBV29-1 with TRBJ2-5; 8 nucleotides line up with TRBD2. With V trimmed by 8 bases and J by 10 bases, 9 bases remained unmatched. This CDR3 region has 11 residues. CDR1 SQVTM and CDR2 ANQGSEA come from the germline V gene.